A single sample gave rise to the 28 T cell receptor beta chains below, sequenced in a study of cytomegalovirus exposure and HLA in healthy donors. 13 Jbeta primers and 60 Vbeta primers were used for the PCR. Clones were read by immunoSEQ multiplex PCR, and TCRdb kept only the in-frame ones, dropping some. This table holds 100,000 to 120,000 clones, around 74% found once. The sample was PBMCs. Receptors originate from a man between 35 and 55 years old in good health and CMV-seronegative.

This chain connects TRBV21-1 to TRBJ1-3; TRBD1 is the table's D call, not checked against the DNA. TRBV21-1 is an annotated pseudogene. This CDR3 comprises 14 residues. Here the CDR3 reads CASSKRTDQNTIYF. As DNA, the CDR3 is TGTGCCAGCAGCAAACGGACAGACCAAAACACCATATATTTT.

This chain uses TRBV11-2 with TRBJ2-1; the match to TRBD2 covers 7 bases. J lost 3 bases, V lost 0 bases, and 8 bases had no gene match. The CDR3 spans 17 residues. In germline, CDR1 is SGHAT, CDR2 FQNNGV. The CDR3 protein is CASSLDFELAFYNEQFF. CDR3 coding DNA: TGTGCCAGCAGCTTAGACTTCGAACTAGCGTTCTACAATGAGCAGTTCTTC.

J is TRBJ2-7 and V is TRBV28; 8 nucleotides line up with TRBD1. The CDR3 spans 15 residues. Trimming cost V 1 base and J 7 bases; bases outside gene matches: 9. CDR1 is MDHEN, CDR2 SYDVKM, per germline. The CDR3 protein is CASSLSVTGAQEQYF. CDR3 in DNA: TGTGCCAGCAGTTTATCAGTGACAGGGGCGCAAGAGCAGTACTTC.

This clone was observed a handful of times. CDR3: CASSGGTGANVLTF. CDR3 DNA sequence: TGTGCCAGTTCGGGGGGTACTGGGGCCAACGTCCTGACTTTC. The chain is built from TRBV19 and TRBJ2-6; 7 bases fit TRBD2. This CDR3 is built from 14 residues. Germline V CDR1 and CDR2: LNHDA, SQIVND (reference sequence). The J segment lost 2 bases and the V segment lost 8 bases, leaving 3 bases of the junction unmatched.

The genes are TRBV9 and TRBJ2-5; 7 nucleotides align to TRBD1. The CDR3 runs to 14 residues. Germline V CDR1 and CDR2: SGDLS, YYNGEE. Losses at the gene ends were 5 bases for V and 3 bases for J; bases not matched to a gene: 7. CDR3: CASSATGTEETQYF. The CDR3 DNA is TGTGCCAGCAGTGCAACCGGGACAGAAGAGACCCAGTACTTC.

The rearrangement links TRBV30 to TRBJ2-2, with 12 bases matching TRBD2. V lost 8 bases to trimming and J lost 6 bases; unmatched junction nucleotides: 13. The CDR3 totals 16 residues. CDR1 GTSNPN and CDR2 SVGIG come from the germline V gene (reference sequence). The CDR3 region is CARRGGRLAGAGELFF. In DNA form, the CDR3 reads TGTGCCCGTAGGGGTGGCAGACTAGCGGGAGCCGGGGAGCTGTTTTTT.

J is TRBJ1-2 and V is TRBV7-9; the match to TRBD1 covers 7 bases. Germline assignment: CDR1 SEHNR and CDR2 FQNEAQ (reference sequence). Losses at the gene ends were 4 bases for V and 5 bases for J; bases not matched to a gene: 7. The CDR3 has 14 amino acids. CDR3 nucleotides: TGTGCCAGCAGCTCATCCACAGGGGAATATGGCTACACCTTC. Its translation: CASSSSTGEYGYTF.

This clone has a handful of counts. The chain uses TRBV4-3 and TRBJ1-2; D is perhaps TRBD1 (5 bases). From germline, CDR1 is LGHNA and CDR2 YSLEER. V lost 0 bases, J lost 8 bases, and 10 bases lay in between. This CDR3 has 13 amino acids. CDR3 amino acids: CASSQDRVGGYTF. CDR3 nucleotide sequence: TGCGCCAGCAGCCAAGACAGGGTCGGCGGCTACACCTTC.

This clone has only one observation. The J gene is TRBJ2-7, the V gene TRBV27; 10 bases are a match to TRBD1. The germline V gene has CDR1 MNHEY and CDR2 SMNVEV (reference sequence). The CDR3 spans 16 residues. V lost 6 bases to trimming and J lost 2 bases; unmatched junction nucleotides: 10. Here the CDR3 DNA reads TGTGCCAGCAGCCAATCCGGGACAGGGGTTGCCTACGAGCAGTACTTC. Translated, it gives CASSQSGTGVAYEQYF.

The V gene is TRBV11-3, the J gene TRBJ1-1, with a weak D call TRBD1 (6 bases). This CDR3 is built from 12 residues. Per the germline V gene, CDR1 is SGHNT and CDR2 is YENEEA. The V end lost 6 bases, the J end lost 10 bases, and 15 bases lay between the germline ends. CDR3 coding DNA: TGTGCCAGCAGGGCCGGGGAGGGGGGAGCTTTCTTT. It encodes CASRAGEGGAFF.

The count of this clone is one. The junction does not match germline at one end; this may be a read error. The chain uses TRBV5-1 and TRBJ2-1, with 9 bases identical to TRBD2. The CDR3 covers 15 residues. CDR1 SGHRS and CDR2 YFSETQ come from the germline V gene. CDR3 region: CASSLEGTSYSEQFF. The CDR3 nucleotides read TGCGCCAGCAGCTTGGAGGGGACTAGCTACAGTGAGCAGTTCTTC.

The V gene is TRBV4-1, the J gene TRBJ1-2, with TRBD1 as a possible D gene (6 bases). Trimming removed 3 bases at V and 4 bases at J, with 15 bases between. Looked up from germline, CDR1 is MGHRA and CDR2 is YSYEKL. CDR3 size: 15 residues. The CDR3 is CASSHATGYAYGYTF. DNA of the CDR3: TGCGCCAGCAGCCACGCCACAGGGTACGCCTATGGCTACACCTTC.

V gene TRBV30 combines with J gene TRBJ1-3; weak D call: TRBD1 (5 bases). V was cut by 2 bases and J by 0 bases, with 17 bases left in between. Germline V gene lookup returns CDR1 GTSNPN and CDR2 SVGIG (reference sequence). This CDR3 is 17 amino acids long. CDR3 residues: CAWSNHWGGSSGNTIYF. The CDR3 DNA sequence: TGTGCCTGGAGTAACCATTGGGGGGGAAGCTCTGGAAACACCATATATTTT.

The V and J genes are TRBV2 and TRBJ2-3; TRBD2 matches 9 bases. The germline V gene encodes CDR1 SNHLY and CDR2 FYNNEI. The CDR3 is 14 residues long. J gave up 4 bases and V 8 bases, and 7 bases lay outside the gene matches. DNA for the CDR3: TGTGCCAGCCGGGGAGCGGGGGGTGCAGATACGCAGTATTTT. This encodes CASRGAGGADTQYF.

V and J are TRBV4-3 and TRBJ1-6; a weak D match, TRBD1 (6 bases). There are 16 residues in the CDR3. The V and J ends lost 3 bases and 8 bases respectively, with 17 bases between them. Germline CDR1 reads LGHNA; CDR2 reads YSLEER. The CDR3 is CASSHVQGTIDSPLHF. CDR3 coding DNA: TGCGCCAGCAGCCATGTACAGGGAACGATTGATTCACCCCTCCACTTT.

The V gene is TRBV5-4, the J gene TRBJ2-2; 9 bases map to TRBD2. Trimming took 4 bases from V and 2 from J; bases not matched to a gene: 9. Germline V gene data show CDR1 as SGHNT and CDR2 as YYREEE (reference sequence). This CDR3 is 17 amino acids long. The CDR3 reads CASSGRASGVNTGELFF. CDR3 nucleotides: TGTGCCAGCAGCGGAAGGGCTAGCGGGGTAAACACCGGGGAGCTGTTTTTT.

The chain employs TRBV29-1 and TRBJ2-3; 10 nucleotides align to TRBD2. The CDR3 sequence is 15 residues long. With V trimmed by 6 bases and J by 0 bases, 6 bases remained unmatched. Germline V gene sequence: CDR1 SQVTM, CDR2 ANQGSEA. For the CDR3, the DNA is TGCAGCGTGGTCGGGACTAGCGAGAGCACAGATACGCAGTATTTT. This gives the protein CSVVGTSESTDTQYF.

The rearrangement links TRBV5-8 to TRBJ2-7; D gene uncertain. There are 14 residues in the CDR3. Germline values: CDR1 SGHTS, CDR2 YDEGEE. V shed 6 bases and J shed 2 bases, with 15 bases lying between them. Written as DNA, the CDR3 is TGTGCCAGCATCCCATTGGCGGCCACCTACGAGCAGTACTTC. Translated, it gives CASIPLAATYEQYF.

V is TRBV27 and J is TRBJ1-5; 7 bases line up with TRBD1. With V trimmed by 2 bases and J by 7 bases, 5 bases remained unmatched. CDR1 is MNHEY and CDR2 is SMNVEV in the germline V gene (reference sequence). The CDR3 loop spans 14 amino acids. DNA for the CDR3: TGTGCCAGCAGTTTACAGGGGGGCAGGCAGCCCCAGCATTTT. Protein: CASSLQGGRQPQHF.

The V call is TRBV4-1, the J call TRBJ2-5; D is undetermined. TRBJ2-7 explains the end of the DNA better; the J call may be wrong. The CDR3 sequence is 11 residues long. Germline values: CDR1 MGHRA, CDR2 YSYEKL. The CDR3 loop reads CASSQEYEQYF. CDR3 DNA sequence: TGCGCCAGCAGCCAAGAGTACGAGCAGTACTTC.

This chain connects TRBV7-9 to TRBJ2-7, with TRBD1 matching 9 bases. The ends lost 3 bases at V and 4 bases at J; junction bases unmatched: 7. Germline CDR1 and CDR2: SEHNR and FQNEAQ (reference sequence). The CDR3 is 15 amino acids. CDR3 sequence (DNA): TGTGCCAGCAGCTTTTCCGGGACAGGGAATTACGAGCAGTACTTC. Translation gives CASSFSGTGNYEQYF.

The V gene is TRBV20-1, the J gene TRBJ1-1, with D uncertain. The CDR3 length is 10 residues. Germline V gives CDR1 DFQATT, CDR2 SNEGSKA (reference sequence). CDR3: CRLLGLEAFF. CDR3 DNA: TGCAGGCTATTAGGACTTGAAGCTTTCTTT.

The chain links TRBV11-3 to TRBJ1-1; D ambiguous. Germline CDR1 is SGHNT and CDR2 is YENEEA. Trimming removed 6 bases from V and 4 bases from J, with 9 bases in between. The CDR3 is made up of 12 amino acids. CDR3 loop: CASSFRSTEAFF. The CDR3 bases are TGTGCCAGCAGTTTCAGAAGCACTGAAGCTTTCTTT.

V is TRBV10-2 and J is TRBJ1-5, with 10 bases fitting TRBD1. The CDR3 consists of 14 residues. The germline CDR1 and CDR2 sequences are WSHSY and SAAADI. V lost 7 bases to trimming and J lost 1 base; unmatched junction nucleotides: 1. The CDR3 here is CASMGQGSNQPQHF. CDR3 in DNA: TGCGCCAGCATGGGACAGGGGAGCAATCAGCCCCAGCATTTT.

This rearrangement joins TRBV7-9 to TRBJ2-7; a weak D match, TRBD1 (6 bases). CDR3 length: 12 amino acids. The V gene lost 10 bases and the J gene lost 7 bases, with 17 bases spanning the gap. Germline CDR1 reads SEHNR; CDR2 reads FQNEAQ (reference sequence). CDR3 DNA: TGTGCCACCTCCCCAGGGGTTGGGGAGCAGTACTTC. Amino acid sequence: CATSPGVGEQYF.

This chain joins TRBV28 and TRBJ1-4, with 7 bases aligning to TRBD1. CDR3 length equals 15 residues. Germline CDR1 MDHEN, CDR2 SYDVKM. The ends lost 0 bases at V and 3 bases at J; junction bases unmatched: 1. CDR3 sequence reads: CASSLWGTANEKLFF. The CDR3 DNA is TGTGCCAGCAGTTTATGGGGGACAGCTAATGAAAAACTGTTTTTT.

The chain joins TRBV5-1 to TRBJ2-1; D is unresolved. The germline V gene has CDR1 SGHRS and CDR2 YFSETQ. Deletions cut 0 bases from V and 13 bases from J, with 8 bases between. The CDR3 consists of 11 residues. The DNA for the CDR3 is TGCGCCAGCAGCTTGGGTATTTTTCAGTTCTTC. This codes for CASSLGIFQFF. Full variable domain (rest looked up from reference TRBV5-1 and TRBJ2-1): KAGVTQTPRYLIKTRGQQVTLSCSPISGHRSVSWYQQTPGQGLQFLFEYFSETQRNKGNFPGRFSGRQFSNSRSEMNVSTLELGDSALYLCASSLGIFQFFGPGTRLTVL.

The gene calls are TRBV7-9 and TRBJ1-1; possibly TRBD1 for D (5 bases). The germline gives CDR1 SEHNR, CDR2 FQNEAQ (reference sequence). Trimming pared 8 bases from V and 10 bases from J, leaving 14 bases between. The CDR3 loop spans 11 amino acids. This chain's CDR3 is CASERQSLAFF. The CDR3 bases are TGTGCCAGCGAGAGACAGAGTCTAGCTTTCTTT.